This T cell receptor (beta chain) was documented in a study of cytomegalovirus exposure and HLA in healthy donors (dated by TCRdb to about 2017). For context, the study as a whole: According to a later analysis, one platform produced both the 110 or so validation repertoires and the 720 or so repertoires of the first cohort. A separate validation cohort of some 130 different subjects was used in addition to the roughly 700-subject first cohort. The study aimed to test whether cataloging public T cell receptors could reveal signatures of past pathogen exposure. High-throughput TCR immunosequencing, statistical association of individual TCRs with disease status, and machine learning were combined to predict cytomegalovirus infection status.

Receptors were amplified or captured by the immunoSEQ multiplex PCR assay. Under the source paper's analysis protocol: A statistical classification framework was built for diagnosing cytomegalovirus status from the catalog of TCR beta chain sequences. TCRdb re-hosts the immuneACCESS table, in-frame sequences only. Its copies lack some clones; in the studies checked, an unresolved V gene accounts for under half of them, and the cause for the rest is not known. That table gives V, J and clone size, and the DNA gave D and trimming. This sample gives about 140,000 clones in total; just over 85% of them show up just once. The ten top clones hold about 7.9% of the sample. Per the germline V gene, MGHRA is the CDR1 and YSYEKL is the CDR2. The CDR3 measures 15 amino acids from cysteine to phenylalanine. Only the CDR3 part of the read is kept: 45 bases, read in frame from the first base. Germline trimming: 5 bases from V, 6 bases from J; junction bases outside gene matches: 10.

Donors formed part of the validation cohort, which comprised over a hundred subjects and was distinct from the first cohort of 666 subjects. This clone turned up a few times. Its target antigen remains unknown. There are no base qualities to consult, and no much larger clone falls within one base. Overall study outcomes, separate from this receptor: Most TCR sequences were seen in very few donors, while some public TCRs were found in many individuals. Subsequent analysis determined that TCRs grouped into clusters in the first cohort also showed a tendency toward co-occurrence across the 130 or so validation repertoires, and about 94% of cluster scores exceeded 0. In both the original and validation cohorts, the classifier was reported to diagnose cytomegalovirus status with high specificity and sensitivity. A few of the identified cytomegalovirus-associated TCR beta chains were confirmed in vitro to be specific for cytomegalovirus antigens. A later analysis lacked HLA typing for the validation cohort, so it scored co-occurrence in that cohort across all 110 or so repertoires. A total of 150 to 200 TCR beta chains were listed by the study as associated with cytomegalovirus. The authors suggested that the approach could potentially be extended to other disease states and immunological phenotypes.

The receptor was isolated from a woman between 18 and 29 years old in good health and CMV-seropositive. The chain couples TRBV4-1 to TRBJ1-5; 7 bases in the junction line up with TRBD1. Material for sequencing was PBMCs. The CDR3 loop reads CASSNWDRVSQPQHF. The DNA sequence is given as TGCGCCAGCAGCAACTGGGACAGAGTGAGTCAGCCCCAGCATTTT.